The clone carrying this T cell receptor (beta chain) appeared a few times. No antigen is known for it. The library protocol tagged individual cDNA molecules with unique molecular identifiers. From the 5' RACE reads, TCRdb called clonotypes with MiXCR, one entry per CDR3 protein. The table records some 66,000 distinct CDR3 sequences, under 15% of them present only once. The record originates from a study of early T cells in non-severe SARS-CoV-2 infection. The wider study: With bulk RNA from unsorted whole blood as input, sequencing yielded unpaired chains. Whole-study findings and limits: Matching results from VDJdb favored anti-spike CD8 responses, leaving private and CD4 specificities undetected.

V shed 6 bases and J shed 8 bases, with 14 bases lying between them. This CDR3 contains 13 residues. Germline values: CDR1 MNHNY, CDR2 SVGAGI (reference sequence). V gene TRBV6-6 combines with J gene TRBJ2-1, with D possibly matching TRBD1 (5 bases). Specimen: whole blood. This sequence originates from an adult who was a healthcare worker with PCR-confirmed SARS-CoV-2 infection or an uninfected control (not recorded which). Written as DNA, the CDR3 is TGTGCCAGCAGACCCATTGACAGTTATGAGCAGTTCTTC. Its protein product is CASRPIDSYEQFF.